The 24 T cell receptor beta chains below were found in one sample sequenced in a study of shared clonotypes between healthy human individuals. Measured with immunoSEQ multiplex PCR; TCRdb has only the in-frame clones, and not every one. The data hold approximately 2.5 million clones, with under 95% observed a single time. Sequences were obtained from naive CD4+ T cells from PBMCs. Subset given: CD45RA+ positively selected. The receptors shown here come from a man aged 18 to 29 in good health. Some clones in this sample may be carry-over from other donors' samples.

J is TRBJ2-7 and V is TRBV5-1, with D tentatively TRBD1 (5 bases). CDR1 and CDR2 from the germline V gene are SGHRS and YFSETQ. There are 16 residues in the CDR3. V lost 0 bases, J lost 5 bases, and 18 bases lay in between. The CDR3 loop is CASSLAVRQGIDEQYF. The CDR3 DNA follows: TGCGCCAGCAGCTTGGCAGTGCGGCAGGGAATAGACGAGCAGTACTTC.

The chain links TRBV4-1 to TRBJ2-3; D is unclear. This CDR3 is 13 amino acids long. Looked up from germline, CDR1 is MGHRA and CDR2 is YSYEKL. Trimming took off 0 bases at V and 7 bases at J, with 8 bases between the two ends. The CDR3 region is CASSQEGRYTQYF. The CDR3 DNA follows: TGCGCCAGCAGCCAAGAAGGGCGCTATACGCAGTATTTT.

The chain joins TRBV2 to TRBJ2-1; TRBD1 matches 8 bases. Germline assignment: CDR1 SNHLY and CDR2 FYNNEI. J was trimmed by 12 bases and V by 7 bases; bases with no gene match: 11. This CDR3 contains 13 residues. This CDR3 reads CASTLGEGQVQFF. DNA of the CDR3: TGTGCCAGCACCCTCGGTGAGGGACAGGTGCAGTTCTTC.

This chain links TRBV7-9 with TRBJ1-1; no definite D call. V was cut by 1 base and J by 1 base, with 19 bases left in between. The germline V gene has CDR1 SEHNR and CDR2 FQNEAQ (reference sequence). CDR3 length: 18 amino acids. The CDR3 spells CASSLGQPSRLRNTEAFF. CDR3 DNA sequence: TGTGCCAGCAGCTTAGGTCAGCCAAGTCGATTGCGGAACACTGAAGCTTTCTTT. The variable domain in full, completed from reference TRBV7-9 and TRBJ1-1, reads DTGVSQNPRHKITKRGQNVTFRCDPISEHNRLYWYRQTLGQGPEFLTYFQNEAQLEKSRLLSDRFSAERPKGSFSTLEIQRTEQGDSAMYLCASSLGQPSRLRNTEAFFGQGTRLTVV.

The chain joins TRBV6-6 to TRBJ2-5; the match to TRBD1 covers 9 bases. The CDR3 totals 16 residues. Per germline, CDR1 MNHNY and CDR2 SVGAGI (reference sequence). V lost 3 bases, J lost 4 bases, and 9 bases stayed unmatched. CDR3 DNA sequence: TGTGCCAGCAGTTATCTGACAGGGGGAGGAGGAGAGACCCAGTACTTC. Protein product: CASSYLTGGGGETQYF.

This clone occurred once. The chain couples TRBV7-9 to TRBJ2-5; 9 nucleotides agree with TRBD1. Unmatched junction bases numbered 6, after V lost 5 bases and J lost 11 bases. Germline loops: CDR1 SEHNR, CDR2 FQNEAQ (reference sequence). The CDR3 runs 12 residues. The chain's CDR3 is CASSPDRGEQYF. The CDR3 DNA sequence: TGTGCCAGCAGCCCTGACAGGGGGGAGCAGTACTTC.

The genes are TRBV10-3 and TRBJ2-1; D is perhaps TRBD1 or TRBD2 (5 bases each). The CDR3 extends over 13 amino acids. CDR1 and CDR2 from the germline V gene are ENHRY and SYGVKD. This CDR3 reads CASGTLSDNEQFF. The CDR3 bases are TGTGCTTCCGGGACCCTGTCCGACAATGAGCAGTTCTTC.

This clone showed up just once. The rearrangement uses TRBV21-1 and TRBJ2-7. TRBV21-1 is annotated as a pseudogene. The CDR3 has 18 residues. The CDR3 region is CASSKEATGEGLLGEQYF. Here the CDR3 DNA reads TGTGCCAGCAGCAAAGAGGCAACAGGGGAGGGCCTCCTTGGCGAGCAGTACTTC.

This clone was observed a handful of times. V is TRBV29-1 and J is TRBJ1-1, with TRBD1 as a possible D gene (5 bases). Germline-derived CDR1 and CDR2 are SQVTM and ANQGSEA. The CDR3 has 12 amino acids. The V and J ends lost 8 bases and 3 bases respectively, with 13 bases between them. Here the CDR3 reads CSPYRSYTEAFF. DNA of the CDR3: TGCAGCCCATACAGGTCCTACACTGAAGCTTTCTTT.

A note on this clone: The junction departs from the called germline gene at one end, perhaps through a read error. The rearrangement links TRBV5-1 to TRBJ2-1, with D perhaps being TRBD1 or TRBD2 (6 bases each). CDR1 is SGHRS and CDR2 is YFSETQ in the germline V gene. This CDR3 is built from 13 residues. CDR3 bases: TGCGCCAGCAGCTCAAAAGAGGGGGGACTCTCACTCTTC. Translating it yields CASSSKEGGLSLF.

The rearrangement uses TRBV5-6 and TRBJ1-5; the D gene is possibly TRBD1 (5 bases). Germline CDR1 reads SGHDT; CDR2 reads YYEEEE. Deletions cut 0 bases from V and 7 bases from J, with 14 bases between. CDR3 length: 15 amino acids. The CDR3 coding sequence is TGTGCCAGCAGCTTGGTAGGAGGGGTCGGGCAGCCCCAGCATTTT. Residues: CASSLVGGVGQPQHF.

The rearrangement uses TRBV28 and TRBJ1-1; D gene uncertain. Germline V gene lookup returns CDR1 MDHEN and CDR2 SYDVKM. The V and J ends lost 3 bases and 6 bases respectively, with 23 bases between them. CDR3 length: 17 amino acids. CDR3 sequence reads: CASSLGPGRARGAEAFF. The CDR3 DNA reads as TGTGCCAGCAGTTTGGGCCCTGGGAGGGCACGTGGAGCTGAAGCTTTCTTT. Together with reference TRBV28 and TRBJ1-1, the CDR3 gives the full variable domain: DVKVTQSSRYLVKRTGEKVFLECVQDMDHENMFWYRQDPGLGLRLIYFSYDVKMKEKGDIPEGYSVSREKKERFSLILESASTNQTSMYLCASSLGPGRARGAEAFFGQGTRLTVV.

V and J are TRBV7-2 and TRBJ2-7, with D hard to call. The CDR3 spans 14 residues. Between the trimmed V and J ends, which lost 5 bases and 3 bases, there was a span of 14 bases. Looked up from germline, CDR1 is SGHTA and CDR2 is FQGNSA. The CDR3 sequence: CASSPLGRRYEQYF. In DNA, the CDR3 is TGTGCCAGCAGCCCCCTTGGACGGCGCTACGAGCAGTACTTC.

The genes are TRBV4-2 and TRBJ2-3, with unresolved D. Germline V gene sequence: CDR1 LGHNA, CDR2 YNFKEQ. The ends were cut back, 0 bases at V and 2 bases at J, with 12 bases in the middle. The CDR3 consists of 16 residues. As DNA, the CDR3 is TGTGCCAGCAGCCAAGAATTATCCGGGTTCACAGATACGCAGTATTTT. Translating it yields CASSQELSGFTDTQYF.

The gene calls are TRBV28 and TRBJ2-7; the D gene is possibly TRBD1 (5 bases). Germline V gives CDR1 MDHEN, CDR2 SYDVKM. V was trimmed by 2 bases and J by 1 base, leaving 12 bases between them. This CDR3 region has 15 residues. CDR3 sequence: CASSLAGYQSYEQYF. The CDR3 bases are TGTGCCAGCAGTTTAGCAGGGTATCAGTCCTACGAGCAGTACTTC.

This chain uses TRBV6-5 with TRBJ1-1; D unclear. Germline-derived CDR1 and CDR2 are MNHEY and SVGAGI. The CDR3 extends over 13 amino acids. Trimming pared 0 bases from V and 5 bases from J, leaving 7 bases between. The CDR3 bases are TGTGCCAGCAGTTACTCGCGGCAGACTGAAGCTTTCTTT. This codes for CASSYSRQTEAFF.

The J gene is TRBJ2-7, the V gene TRBV28, with 7 bases identical to TRBD2. V was pared by 4 bases and J by 2 bases, with 11 bases of the junction left unmatched. Germline values: CDR1 MDHEN, CDR2 SYDVKM. The CDR3 extends over 16 amino acids. The chain's CDR3 is CASSSYAGAKAYEQYF. The CDR3 DNA reads as TGTGCCAGCAGTTCGTACGCGGGAGCGAAAGCCTACGAGCAGTACTTC.

This rearrangement joins TRBV29-1 to TRBJ2-3; 12 bases align to TRBD1. The length of the CDR3 is 15 residues. V gave up 7 bases and J gave up 3 bases; unmatched junction bases: 8. Germline values: CDR1 SQVTM, CDR2 ANQGSEA. The CDR3 region has the DNA TGCAGCGCCCGGTGGGGACAGGGGGCAACAGATACGCAGTATTTT. Translation gives CSARWGQGATDTQYF.

V and J are TRBV28 and TRBJ1-4; TRBD1 is a possible D gene (5 bases). In germline, CDR1 is MDHEN, CDR2 SYDVKM. The CDR3 sequence is 17 residues long. Trimming took 2 bases from V and 0 from J, leaving 13 bases between them. Written as DNA, the CDR3 is TGTGCCAGCAGTTTAGTAGAGGGGTATGCAACTAATGAAAAACTGTTTTTT. Protein product: CASSLVEGYATNEKLFF.

Remarks on this clone: This CDR3 is also generated by other DNA sequences in the sample. V gene TRBV9 combines with J gene TRBJ2-7; 7 nucleotides agree with TRBD1. V was clipped by 0 bases and J by 0 bases; unmatched bases: 3. This CDR3 comprises 15 residues. Germline loops: CDR1 SGDLS, CDR2 YYNGEE. CDR3 DNA sequence: TGTGCCAGCAGCGTAGGAGACAGGGTCTCCTACGAGCAGTACTTC. Amino acids: CASSVGDRVSYEQYF. Full variable domain (outside the CDR3, taken from reference TRBV9 and TRBJ2-7): DSGVTQTPKHLITATGQRVTLRCSPRSGDLSVYWYQQSLDQGLQFLIQYYNGEERAKGNILERFSAQQFPDLHSELNLSSLELGDSALYFCASSVGDRVSYEQYFGPGTRLTVT.

The chain combines TRBV6-5 with TRBJ2-3, with D tentatively TRBD2 (5 bases). This CDR3 is 15 amino acids long. Germline V gene sequence: CDR1 MNHEY, CDR2 SVGAGI. The V end lost 2 bases, the J end lost 2 bases, and 11 bases lay between the germline ends. CDR3 loop: CASSYGRAPTDTQYF. The CDR3 nucleotides are TGTGCCAGCAGTTACGGGCGGGCCCCCACAGATACGCAGTATTTT.

The chain uses TRBV11-2 and TRBJ2-2, with D hard to call. The CDR3 has 15 residues. Per the germline V gene, CDR1 is SGHAT and CDR2 is FQNNGV. V gave up 1 base and J gave up 3 bases, with 9 bases separating them. For the CDR3, the DNA is TGTGCCAGCAGCTTAGTCCCACATGACACCGGGGAGCTGTTTTTT. It yields the protein CASSLVPHDTGELFF.

The chain carries TRBV28 and TRBJ1-1; no clear D gene. CDR3 length equals 14 residues. Germline V gene data show CDR1 as MDHEN and CDR2 as SYDVKM. V was pared by 3 bases and J by 1 base, with 9 bases between. CDR3 residues: CASSFRRANTEAFF. DNA of the CDR3: TGTGCCAGCAGTTTTCGACGGGCGAACACTGAAGCTTTCTTT. The whole variable domain, remainder taken from reference TRBV28 and TRBJ1-1, is DVKVTQSSRYLVKRTGEKVFLECVQDMDHENMFWYRQDPGLGLRLIYFSYDVKMKEKGDIPEGYSVSREKKERFSLILESASTNQTSMYLCASSFRRANTEAFFGQGTRLTVV.

As to this clone: This specimen includes other DNA sequences encoding the same CDR3. The chain employs TRBV6-1 and TRBJ2-7; TRBD1 might be the D (6 bases). Trimming took 3 bases from V and 0 from J, leaving 9 bases between them. CDR3 size: 14 residues. From germline, CDR1 is MNHNS and CDR2 SASEGT. DNA for the CDR3: TGTGCCAGCAGTGAGACAGGAAGCTCCTACGAGCAGTACTTC. Translation gives CASSETGSSYEQYF.